The 12 T cell receptor beta chains below were found in one sample sequenced in a study of OX40 agonist ivuxolimab in advanced cancers. Assay: immunoSEQ multiplex PCR; the TCRdb copy retains only in-frame clones and omits some. The sample has around 110,000 clones, about 94% seen once. Sequences were derived from CD4+ or CD8+ T cells sorted from blood, sampled in a trial of the OX40 agonist ivuxolimab. The receptors were sampled from an adult with an advanced solid tumor such as melanoma, head and neck, liver or kidney cancer.

V is TRBV7-9 and J is TRBJ1-5; 7 positions agree with TRBD1. The J segment lost 7 bases and the V segment lost 4 bases, leaving 4 bases of the junction unmatched. Germline-derived CDR1 and CDR2 are SEHNR and FQNEAQ (reference sequence). The CDR3 totals 13 residues. CDR3 in amino acids: CASSYQQGQPQHF. The CDR3 region has the DNA TGTGCCAGCAGCTATCAACAGGGGCAGCCCCAGCATTTT.

On this clone: Germline is not matched at one junction end, which may reflect a read error. This sequence joins TRBV7-2 and TRBJ2-7, with 12 bases lining up with TRBD1. The CDR3 contains 15 residues. Germline CDR1 is SGHTA and CDR2 is FQGNSA. The CDR3 coding sequence is TGTGCCAGCAGCCCGGGGACAGGGGGCTCCAACGAGCAGTACTTC. As protein: CASSPGTGGSNEQYF.

V is TRBV5-8 and J is TRBJ2-7; TRBD1 matches at 9 bases. The germline CDR1 and CDR2 sequences are SGHTS and YDEGEE. The CDR3 sequence is 15 residues long. Losses at the gene ends were 0 bases for V and 3 bases for J; bases not matched to a gene: 4. The CDR3 region has the DNA TGTGCCAGCAGCTTGGGGACAGGGGTGATCTACGAGCAGTACTTC. Amino acids: CASSLGTGVIYEQYF.

This clone occurred once. V usage is TRBV6-5 and J usage is TRBJ1-2, with 9 bases matching TRBD1. CDR1 MNHEY and CDR2 SVGAGI come from the germline V gene. The CDR3 extends over 15 amino acids. V trimming: 2 bases; J trimming: 1 base; junction bases outside the gene matches: 2. This CDR3 reads CASSYDRGGNYGYTF. Here the CDR3 DNA reads TGTGCCAGCAGTTACGACAGGGGGGGTAACTATGGCTACACCTTC.

V gene TRBV4-3 combines with J gene TRBJ2-3; 7 nucleotides line up with TRBD2. There are 17 residues in the CDR3. Germline assignment: CDR1 LGHNA and CDR2 YSLEER. The trim removed 2 bases at V and 1 base at J, leaving 9 bases unmatched. The CDR3 DNA reads as TGCGCCAGCAGCCAACAAAGCGGGAATATAGGCACAGATACGCAGTATTTT. Its protein is CASSQQSGNIGTDTQYF.

This chain uses TRBV6-5 with TRBJ1-2; D is unresolved. This CDR3 is built from 14 residues. The V end lost 2 bases, the J end lost 0 bases, and 7 bases lay between the germline ends. Germline CDR1 reads MNHEY; CDR2 reads SVGAGI. Here the CDR3 DNA reads TGTGCCAGCAGTTACCAGAAAGCTAACTATGGCTACACCTTC. It is translated as CASSYQKANYGYTF.

V gene TRBV5-1 combines with J gene TRBJ2-7; 8 bases are a match to TRBD1. This CDR3 is built from 16 residues. The V gene's germline CDR1 is SGHRS and CDR2 YFSETQ. J was trimmed by 5 bases and V by 0 bases; bases with no gene match: 10. The CDR3 coding sequence is TGCGCCAGCAGCTTGGGGGACAGGATCAATCCAAACGAGCAGTACTTC. It codes for CASSLGDRINPNEQYF.

This chain links TRBV7-3 with TRBJ2-1; the D gene is possibly TRBD1 (7 bases). Trimming shortened V by 5 bases and J by 2 bases, and 13 bases separated the two germline ends. Germline V gene sequence: CDR1 SGHTA, CDR2 FQGTGA. The CDR3 sequence is 15 residues long. The CDR3 DNA sequence: TGTGCCAGCAGCCCCGGGGGACAGACCTACAATGAGCAGTTCTTC. Residues: CASSPGGQTYNEQFF.

The chain is built from TRBV6-1 and TRBJ2-3, with D perhaps TRBD1 (6 bases). The CDR3 spans 14 residues. Germline V CDR1 and CDR2: MNHNS, SASEGT. Trimming shortened V by 6 bases and J by 4 bases, and 14 bases separated the two germline ends. The DNA of the CDR3 is TGTGCCAGCAGGATAGGGGGACGGCCAGATACGCAGTATTTT. It yields the protein CASRIGGRPDTQYF.

The V and J genes are TRBV5-1 and TRBJ2-7; 13 bases map to TRBD2. The V gene's germline CDR1 is SGHRS and CDR2 YFSETQ. V lost 3 bases and J lost 7; bases outside the gene matches: 7. The length of the CDR3 is 15 residues. The CDR3 nucleotides are TGCGCCAGCAGCTCTGTAACTAGCGGGAGGGGTGAGCAGTACTTC. It encodes CASSSVTSGRGEQYF.

Only one count was recorded for this clone. The chain carries TRBV19 and TRBJ1-5, with D unresolved. In germline, CDR1 is LNHDA, CDR2 SQIVND (reference sequence). This CDR3 is built from 17 residues. V gave up 2 bases and J gave up 1 base, with 15 bases separating them. The CDR3, as DNA: TGTGCCAGTAGTATACCAACGGGGAGGGCAAGCAATCAGCCCCAGCATTTT. It translates to CASSIPTGRASNQPQHF.

The genes are TRBV11-3 and TRBJ1-1, with D tentatively TRBD1 (6 bases). With 1 base removed from V and 4 bases from J, the gap between germline ends came to 16 bases. The CDR3 length is 16 residues. Looked up from germline, CDR1 is SGHNT and CDR2 is YENEEA. The CDR3 DNA reads TGTGCCAGCAGCTTAGGCGGGGCAGGGGTGGGCACTGAAGCTTTCTTT. Protein: CASSLGGAGVGTEAFF.